This TCR beta chain was recovered during a study of T cells in Graves' hyperthyroidism and ophthalmopathy (dated by TCRdb to between 2019 and 2020). Study-level background: Peripheral blood samples were taken at initial diagnosis, before any treatment was given. To identify distinguishing TCR V-J signatures, a discovery cohort of some 99 patients was used, comprising approximately 40 with Graves' ophthalmopathy and around 60 with stable Graves' hyperthyroidism. Prospective prediction of ophthalmopathy was tested in an independent validation cohort consisting of fewer than 20 hyperthyroidism patients and over 15 patients who later progressed to ophthalmopathy. The 95 to 100 discovery patients were divided at random into training and test sets in a 7:3 ratio. In addition, the study compared T-cell repertoires in thyroid tissue and in blood from six Graves' hyperthyroidism patients. After sampling, hyperthyroidism patients received methimazole starting at 30 mg daily, and ophthalmopathy patients received high-dose intravenous methylprednisolone. TCR Vbeta CDR3 sequencing of some 140 peripheral blood samples (around 45 ophthalmopathy, over 70 hyperthyroidism and roughly 17 progressor patients) is reported in the paper. On the study overall, not on this receptor specifically: Most expanded thyroid clonotypes (frequency above 0.001) were also detected in blood, suggesting blood repertoires may reflect thyroid immune responses. In validation, the model predicted progression to ophthalmopathy with 60% to 71% sensitivity and 72.22% specificity, a median of 6.5 months before onset. No statistical method was used to fix the sample size in advance, and group allocation was not hidden from the investigators. In cross-validation, a model built on a 13 V-J signature told ophthalmopathy apart from stable hyperthyroidism with just under 90% sensitivity and about 81% specificity, and in testing the same model reached 80%/75%.

The TCR beta CDR3 regions were amplified from RNA transcripts. A first-round RT-PCR of the TCR CDR3 used the HTBI primer set with the Qiagen OneStep RT-PCR kit. The libraries were constructed in a second round of multiplex PCR and then size-selected and purified. Sequencing of the libraries was done on an Illumina HiSeq2000 using paired-end 100 bp reads. In the source study's methods: SOAPnuke was used to process the raw data, with reads discarded if the reads contained adapters or uncalled bases, had a mean Phred below 15, or lacked an exact constant-primer or identifier match. COPE v1.2.5 was used to merge the high-quality paired reads, and each unique nucleotide sequence was defined as a clonotype. MiTCR v1.1 was used to align the clonotypes against IMGT TRBV, TRBD and TRBJ reference segments. Only V-J combinations with frequency above 0.0001, covering about 99% of repertoires, were analysed. A TCS score was defined as the ratio of F50 (clonal expansion) to E x V (chaos), with BLOSUM62-based TCRdist applied between CDR3 peptides within each V-J. Welch's t-statistics and random forest reduced several hundred V-J features to 13, which were used in a naive Bayes classifier (R e1071). TCRdb ran its own pipeline on the public reads, namely fastp trimming at Q25 and MiXCR clone calling, and kept in-frame beta chains. Under each unique CDR3 protein, matching rows form one entry showing the most common genes and DNA. None of the V and J calls come from the authors' own analysis; TCRdb made them. Here the sample has nearly 600,000 distinct CDR3 sequences; 14% occur a single time. The top ten clonotypes cover 7.1% of the sample.

Moderately to severely active disease, a Clinical Activity Score of at least 3, a NOSPECS grade of at least 4, and a duration under 3 months were present in ophthalmopathy patients. Patients with uncontrolled infections, other autoimmune diseases, pregnancy or lactation were excluded. Diagnoses relied on clinical symptoms, serum thyroxine and TRAb, thyroid ultrasound and orbital computed tomography. PBMCs were isolated from 7.5 to 10 ml of fresh peripheral blood by Ficoll-Paque density gradient centrifugation. Total RNA was extracted using Trizol reagent, and RNA quality was assessed on an Agilent 2100 Bioanalyzer. Trimming leaves V shorter by 2 bases and J shorter by 3 bases, with the junction holding 3 bases beyond the gene matches. CDR1 and CDR2, per the germline V gene, are SGHTA and FQGTGA. The CDR3 starts with the cysteine, ends with the phenylalanine, and has 15 residues. Here the CDR3 DNA is all that survives: 45 bases in frame from base 1.

This clonotype was counted a few times. No cognate antigen has been identified for it. No base qualities exist here, and no much larger clone lies one base off it. The chain is made from TRBV7-3 and TRBJ2-1, with 8 central nucleotides matching TRBD2. Sequencing input: blood. The sequence came from a woman between 18 and 29 years old with Graves' ophthalmopathy. In nucleotides, the sequence is TGTGCCAGCAGCTTATTGGGGACTAGCTACAATGAGCAGTTCTTC. Translated, this gives CASSLLGTSYNEQFF.